Shown below are 32 T cell receptor beta chains from a single sample sequenced in a study of human T cells and chemical hapten exposure. MiXCR, applied by TCRdb to the RACE reads, yields one record per CDR3 protein. The sample consists of 84,000 or so distinct CDR3 sequences, roughly a tenth of them appearing once. Time point meaning: patch test 1, 2 weeks after DPC sensitization. Sample treatment: therapeutic diphenylcyclopropenone sensitization with weekly scalp DPC. The sample was whole blood, taken in connection with sensitization to the hapten diphenylcyclopropenone (DPC). The receptors were sampled from a man in his forties with alopecia areata. Some clones in this sample may be carry-over from other donors' samples.

This clonotype was counted between two and nine times. The chain joins TRBV6-6 to TRBJ2-7; 7 bases fit TRBD2. V was pared by 1 base and J by 2 bases, with 11 bases of the junction left unmatched. The CDR3 consists of 17 residues. Looked up from germline, CDR1 is MNHNY and CDR2 is SVGAGI (reference sequence). CDR3 coding DNA: TGTGCCAGCAGTTACTACCCCGTTGGTGGGACTACCTACGAGCAGTACTTC. Protein product: CASSYYPVGGTTYEQYF.

This clonotype has just a few counts. The chain recombines TRBV5-4 with TRBJ2-3, with 7 bases fitting TRBD1. This CDR3 is built from 13 residues. The V segment lost 6 bases and the J segment 4 bases; nucleotides outside the gene matches: 5. Germline lookup yields CDR1 SGHNT and CDR2 YYREEE (reference sequence). The CDR3 region has the DNA TGTGCCAGCACGGGACAGCTTCCAGATACGCAGTATTTT. Its translation: CASTGQLPDTQYF.

The rearrangement joins TRBV6-2 or TRBV6-3 to TRBJ2-5; unclear D gene. The germline V and J ends were trimmed by 7 bases and 4 bases, with 13 bases remaining between them. The CDR3 extends over 13 amino acids. Germline loops: CDR1 MNHEY, CDR2 SVGEGT. CDR3 nucleotide sequence: TGTGCCAGCACCTTACTCCAAGGAGAGACCCAGTACTTC. This sequence encodes CASTLLQGETQYF.

The rearrangement joins TRBV7-9 to TRBJ2-7; D tentatively fits TRBD1 or TRBD2 (5 bases each). The CDR3 loop spans 14 amino acids. Germline V CDR1 and CDR2: SEHNR, FQNEAQ (reference sequence). Trimming removed 4 bases at V and 1 base at J, with 11 bases between. CDR3 amino acids: CASSSGTRSYEQYF. DNA of the CDR3: TGTGCCAGCAGCTCGGGGACCCGATCCTACGAGCAGTACTTC.

The rearrangement links TRBV3-1 to TRBJ2-2; the match to TRBD2 covers 9 bases. CDR1 LGHDT and CDR2 YNNKEL come from the germline V gene (reference sequence). The CDR3 extends over 16 amino acids. J gave up 8 bases and V 1 base, and 8 bases lay outside the gene matches. This CDR3 reads CASSQGLAAVWGELFF. The CDR3 DNA sequence: TGTGCCAGCAGCCAAGGACTAGCGGCCGTGTGGGGGGAGCTGTTTTTT.

The table lists this clonotype with a few counts. This chain links TRBV5-1 with TRBJ2-1, with 10 bases that match TRBD2. This CDR3 comprises 15 residues. Unmatched junction bases numbered 11, after V lost 9 bases and J lost 5 bases. Germline loops: CDR1 SGHRS, CDR2 YFSETQ. CDR3 in amino acids: CATAAGGLADNEQFF. The CDR3 coding sequence is TGCGCCACGGCCGCCGGTGGACTAGCGGACAATGAGCAGTTCTTC.

This clonotype was seen a few times. The chain has TRBV7-9 and TRBJ1-1, with D maybe TRBD1 (5 bases). Germline-derived CDR1 and CDR2 are SEHNR and FQNEAQ (reference sequence). The CDR3 consists of 15 residues. V gave up 5 bases and J gave up 4 bases, with 17 bases separating them. The CDR3 region has the DNA TGTGCCAGCAGCCCCGTAAGGGGCGCGGGCACTGAAGCTTTCTTT. It yields the protein CASSPVRGAGTEAFF. The whole variable domain, remainder taken from reference TRBV7-9 and TRBJ1-1, is DTGVSQNPRHKITKRGQNVTFRCDPISEHNRLYWYRQTLGQGPEFLTYFQNEAQLEKSRLLSDRFSAERPKGSFSTLEIQRTEQGDSAMYLCASSPVRGAGTEAFFGQGTRLTVV.

This clonotype was detected many times. The V and J genes are TRBV4-1 and TRBJ2-7; D possibly corresponds to TRBD1 (5 bases). The V end was cut by 0 bases, the J end by 7 bases, with 16 bases between. In germline, CDR1 is MGHRA, CDR2 YSYEKL. The CDR3 is 15 residues long. For the CDR3, the DNA is TGCGCCAGCAGCCAAGAACCACAGGTCCTTGGGGAGCAGTACGTC. It specifies CASSQEPQVLGEQYV.

The chain carries TRBV6-2 or TRBV6-3 and TRBJ1-5, with 7 bases matching TRBD1. The CDR3 sequence is 15 residues long. Germline loops: CDR1 MNHEY, CDR2 SVGEGT. J gave up 5 bases and V 2 bases, and 6 bases lay outside the gene matches. This chain's CDR3 is CASSYEDRIYQPQHF. DNA for the CDR3: TGTGCCAGCAGTTACGAGGACAGGATTTATCAGCCCCAGCATTTT.

This clonotype was found a few times. This chain's CDR3 is CATSGLGQDTEAFF. For the CDR3, the DNA is TGTGCCACCAGTGGGCTGGGGCAGGACACTGAAGCTTTCTTT. V and J are TRBV24-1 and TRBJ1-1; tentatively, D is TRBD1 (5 bases). Trimming pared 5 bases from V and 3 bases from J, leaving 12 bases between. Germline CDR1 and CDR2: KGHDR and SFDVKD. The CDR3 spans 14 residues.

This clonotype was seen ten or more times. V is TRBV27 and J is TRBJ2-6, with no clear D. The germline CDR1 and CDR2 sequences are MNHEY and SMNVEV (reference sequence). V lost 4 bases, J lost 12 bases, and 16 bases lay in between. The CDR3 contains 14 residues. The CDR3 spells CASSYSRIAPVLTF. CDR3 coding DNA: TGTGCCAGCAGTTACTCAAGGATTGCCCCCGTCCTGACTTTC. Variable domain in full (rest from reference TRBV27 and TRBJ2-6): EAQVTQNPRYLITVTGKKLTVTCSQNMNHEYMSWYRQDPGLGLRQIYYSMNVEVTDKGDVPEGYKVSRKEKRNFPLILESPSPNQTSLYFCASSYSRIAPVLTFGAGSRLTVL.

The V and J genes are TRBV3-2 and TRBJ2-3; the D call of TRBD2 is as the table states it, not checked on the DNA. TRBV3-2 is a known pseudogene. The CDR3 loop spans 16 amino acids. The CDR3 sequence: CASSFRGGGSTDTQYF. The CDR3 DNA reads as TGTGCCAGCAGCTTTAGGGGAGGCGGGAGCACAGATACGCAGTATTTT.

The V gene is TRBV19, the J gene TRBJ2-1; D is possibly TRBD2 (5 bases). Looked up from germline, CDR1 is LNHDA and CDR2 is SQIVND (reference sequence). V was cut by 0 bases and J by 0 bases, with 15 bases left in between. The CDR3 is 18 amino acids. Here the CDR3 reads CASSIDHEGGNSYNEQFF. The CDR3 bases are TGTGCCAGTAGTATAGATCACGAGGGCGGCAACTCCTACAATGAGCAGTTCTTC.

The rearrangement uses TRBV29-1 and TRBJ2-2, with D perhaps assigned TRBD1 or TRBD2 (5 bases each). The germline V and J ends were trimmed by 1 base and 8 bases, with 17 bases remaining between them. Germline V CDR1 and CDR2: SQVTM, ANQGSEA. The CDR3 is 15 residues long. The CDR3 is CSVEGEGRSRGELFF. Written as DNA, the CDR3 is TGCAGCGTTGAAGGAGAGGGACGTTCGCGTGGGGAGCTGTTTTTT.

This chain uses TRBV4-1 with TRBJ2-1, with 8 nucleotides matching TRBD2. Germline V lookup: CDR1 MGHRA, CDR2 YSYEKL. Trimming cost V 0 bases and J 5 bases; bases outside gene matches: 9. The CDR3 is 17 residues long. The CDR3, as DNA: TGCGCCAGCAGCCAAGATCTAGGGACTAGTAGCGACAATGAGCAGTTCTTC. Protein: CASSQDLGTSSDNEQFF.

This clonotype has only a few counts. This chain connects TRBV25-1 to TRBJ2-3, with D perhaps given as TRBD1 or TRBD2 (5 bases each). CDR3 length: 13 residues. From germline, CDR1 is MGHDK and CDR2 SYGVNS. Deletions cut 8 bases from V and 10 bases from J, with 19 bases between. The CDR3 is CASRGPHSLAQYF. The CDR3 DNA reads as TGTGCCAGCCGGGGACCCCATTCCCTTGCGCAGTATTTT.

As concerns this clonotype: Mismatch with germline at one junction end may stem from a read error. The rearrangement uses TRBV6-2 or TRBV6-3 and TRBJ1-2, with D unresolved. The CDR3 runs to 10 residues. Germline loops: CDR1 MNHEY, CDR2 SVGEGT. The CDR3 protein is CASSAYEIHF. The CDR3, as DNA: TGTGCCAGCAGTGCCTACGAGATACACTTC.

This clonotype showed up just once. J is TRBJ2-1 and V is TRBV27; 10 bases are a match to TRBD2. With 5 bases clipped from V and 4 bases from J, the junction kept 8 bases outside the gene matches. The CDR3 is 16 amino acids. Germline assignment: CDR1 MNHEY and CDR2 SMNVEV (reference sequence). The CDR3 loop is CASSPLAGAGYNEQFF. The CDR3 DNA follows: TGTGCCAGCAGTCCCCTAGCGGGAGCGGGTTACAATGAGCAGTTCTTC.

This clonotype was seen more than once but under ten times. The chain recombines TRBV14 with TRBJ1-1; no clear D gene. Germline V gene lookup returns CDR1 SGHDN and CDR2 FVKESK. CDR3 length: 16 residues. Trimming removed 0 bases from V and 6 bases from J, with 17 bases in between. CDR3 bases: TGTGCCAGCAGCCAAGATCGAATGGGGTTTGGCCCTGAAGCTTTCTTT. Translation gives CASSQDRMGFGPEAFF. Full variable domain (outside the CDR3, taken from reference TRBV14 and TRBJ1-1): EAGVTQFPSHSVIEKGQTVTLRCDPISGHDNLYWYRRVMGKEIKFLLHFVKESKQDESGMPNNRFLAERTGGTYSTLKVQPAELEDSGVYFCASSQDRMGFGPEAFFGQGTRLTVV.

This clonotype was seen a few times. The rearrangement links TRBV20-1 to TRBJ2-1; 9 nucleotides line up with TRBD2. The length of the CDR3 is 14 residues. Germline V gene data show CDR1 as DFQATT and CDR2 as SNEGSKA (reference sequence). The ends lost 6 bases at V and 4 bases at J; junction bases unmatched: 7. CDR3 DNA sequence: TGCAGTGCCATGAGGACTAGCGCGTACAATGAGCAGTTCTTC. Amino acid sequence: CSAMRTSAYNEQFF.

This clonotype was picked up many times. The CDR3 sequence is CASSFRGDYTDTQYF. The DNA of the CDR3 is TGTGCCAGCAGCTTTAGAGGAGACTACACAGATACGCAGTATTTT. This chain joins TRBV7-6 and TRBJ2-3, with a possible D match to TRBD2 (5 bases). The CDR3 consists of 15 residues. CDR1 is SGHVS, CDR2 FNYEAQ, per germline. V lost 3 bases, J lost 2 bases, and 12 bases lay in between.

This clonotype was picked up a small number of times. The chain is built from TRBV30 and TRBJ1-5; tentatively, D is TRBD1 (5 bases). Germline CDR1 reads GTSNPN; CDR2 reads SVGIG (reference sequence). This CDR3 region has 13 residues. Trimming stripped 3 bases from V and 9 bases from J, with 15 bases between. The DNA for the CDR3 is TGTGCCTGGAGCGGAGGGACCGACAGGCCCCAGCATTTT. It specifies CAWSGGTDRPQHF.

This clonotype showed up many times. CDR3 residues: CASRIREGSTDTQYF. The DNA of the CDR3 is TGTGCCAGCAGGATCCGGGAGGGAAGCACAGATACGCAGTATTTT. The chain recombines TRBV6-5 with TRBJ2-3; TRBD2 matches at 8 bases. Germline CDR1 MNHEY, CDR2 SVGAGI. With V trimmed by 6 bases and J by 0 bases, 5 bases remained unmatched. The CDR3 covers 15 residues.

V and J are TRBV5-6 and TRBJ2-1; TRBD2 agrees at 11 bases. Trimming cost V 4 bases and J 0 bases; bases outside gene matches: 15. Germline V gene sequence: CDR1 SGHDT, CDR2 YYEEEE. This CDR3 has 20 residues. CDR3 in amino acids: CASSSAGTSGSLSSYNEQFF. CDR3 coding DNA: TGTGCCAGCAGCAGTGCCGGAACTAGCGGGAGCCTCTCCTCCTACAATGAGCAGTTCTTC. Filled out from reference TRBV5-6 and TRBJ2-1, the complete variable domain reads DAGVTQSPTHLIKTRGQQVTLRCSPKSGHDTVSWYQQALGQGPQFIFQYYEEEERQRGNFPDRFSGHQFPNYSSELNVNALLLGDSALYLCASSSAGTSGSLSSYNEQFFGPGTRLTVL.

This clonotype was found many times. The chain links TRBV6-5 to TRBJ1-5; 7 nucleotides agree with TRBD1. The CDR3 runs to 18 residues. Germline V gene lookup returns CDR1 MNHEY and CDR2 SVGAGI. J was trimmed by 1 base and V by 3 bases; bases with no gene match: 12. The CDR3 sequence: CASSYIRGSVVSNQPQHF. CDR3 nucleotides: TGTGCCAGCAGTTATATCAGGGGGTCGGTGGTGAGCAATCAGCCCCAGCATTTT.

The chain recombines TRBV6-2 or TRBV6-3 with TRBJ2-7; a possible D gene is TRBD2 (7 bases). The CDR3 loop spans 12 amino acids. Trimming took off 6 bases at V and 2 bases at J, with 8 bases between the two ends. The germline CDR1 and CDR2 sequences are MNHEY and SVGEGT. The CDR3 reads CASRGGPYEQYV. The CDR3 nucleotides are TGTGCCAGCAGGGGGGGGCCCTACGAGCAGTACGTC.

J is TRBJ2-1 and V is TRBV7-9; the match to TRBD2 covers 7 bases. This CDR3 contains 13 residues. V was clipped by 4 bases and J by 9 bases; unmatched bases: 6. From germline, CDR1 is SEHNR and CDR2 FQNEAQ (reference sequence). In DNA form, the CDR3 reads TGTGCCAGCAGCTCTTATGGGGGGGGTGAGCAGTTCTTC. Residues: CASSSYGGGEQFF.

This clonotype was observed many times. V gene TRBV7-8 combines with J gene TRBJ1-1; TRBD1 is a possible D gene (6 bases). The CDR3 runs 13 residues. V lost 5 bases and J lost 5, with 12 bases in between. Germline V CDR1 and CDR2: SGHVS, FQNEAQ. The CDR3: CASSAGTSTEAFF. CDR3 DNA: TGTGCCAGCAGCGCAGGGACATCAACTGAAGCTTTCTTT.

This chain joins TRBV24-1 and TRBJ2-1; D not resolved. The CDR3 loop spans 13 amino acids. Looked up from germline, CDR1 is KGHDR and CDR2 is SFDVKD. V lost 2 bases, J lost 7 bases, and 8 bases lay in between. CDR3 in amino acids: CATSDSLKNEQFF. CDR3 nucleotides: TGTGCCACCAGTGATTCTTTGAAAAATGAGCAGTTCTTC.

The CDR3 DNA follows: TGTGCCAGCAGCCAAGGGCTGGGGGCCTACGAGCAGTACTTC. Translating gives CASSQGLGAYEQYF. The chain carries TRBV4-2 and TRBJ2-7, with D perhaps being TRBD1 or TRBD2 (5 bases each). The V gene lost 1 base and the J gene lost 2 bases, with 9 bases spanning the gap. Per germline, CDR1 LGHNA and CDR2 YNFKEQ. This CDR3 comprises 14 residues.

The rearrangement joins TRBV15 to TRBJ2-2; possible D gene TRBD1, 6 bases. Trimming took 1 base from V and 5 from J, leaving 8 bases between them. This CDR3 has 14 amino acids. The germline V gene has CDR1 LNHNV and CDR2 YYDKDF (reference sequence). CDR3 amino acids: CATSRGGTTGELFF. In DNA, the CDR3 is TGTGCCACCAGCAGAGGTGGGACAACCGGGGAGCTGTTTTTT.

The chain couples TRBV20-1 to TRBJ2-7; no clear D. The CDR3 totals 11 residues. In germline, CDR1 is DFQATT, CDR2 SNEGSKA (reference sequence). Trimming took 4 bases from V and 4 from J, leaving 8 bases between them. The CDR3 spells CSAKSGYEQYF. CDR3 bases: TGCAGTGCTAAAAGTGGTTACGAGCAGTACTTC.